Each of the 9 T cell receptor beta chains below was sequenced from the same sample in a study of blood T cell repertoires in COVID-19. Clones were sequenced by immunoSEQ multiplex PCR, and TCRdb holds only the in-frame ones, with some missing. The sample includes about 120,000 clones, about 90% of them seen just once. The sequencing input was peripheral blood. These receptors all come from a woman in her seventies with acute or convalescent COVID-19.

V gene TRBV5-6 combines with J gene TRBJ2-1; TRBD1 is a possible D gene (6 bases). There are 14 residues in the CDR3. Trimming left V 5 bases short and J 5 bases short, with 14 bases between. In germline, CDR1 is SGHDT, CDR2 YYEEEE. CDR3 DNA sequence: TGTGCCAGCAGGGTCACCGGGACACACAATGAGCAGTTCTTC. This codes for CASRVTGTHNEQFF.

The rearrangement links TRBV19 to TRBJ2-7; 7 bases align to TRBD1. V was clipped by 1 base and J by 5 bases; unmatched bases: 8. CDR3 size: 15 residues. The germline V gene encodes CDR1 LNHDA and CDR2 SQIVND (reference sequence). The CDR3 sequence is CASSIVGQAKHEQYF. DNA of the CDR3: TGTGCCAGTAGTATAGTCGGACAGGCTAAACACGAGCAGTACTTC.

This chain connects TRBV27 to TRBJ1-6; 7 nucleotides align to TRBD1. The V segment lost 0 bases and the J segment 7 bases; nucleotides outside the gene matches: 3. This CDR3 comprises 15 residues. Germline values: CDR1 MNHEY, CDR2 SMNVEV (reference sequence). For the CDR3, the DNA is TGTGCCAGCAGTTTATCGATGACAGGGAATTCACCCCTCCACTTT. Translated: CASSLSMTGNSPLHF.

This sequence joins TRBV2 and TRBJ1-6, with a weak D call TRBD1 (6 bases). This CDR3 has 14 amino acids. V shed 5 bases and J shed 8 bases, with 13 bases lying between them. The germline CDR1 and CDR2 sequences are SNHLY and FYNNEI. CDR3 in DNA: TGTGCCAGCAGTCAGGCAGGGGATTATTCACCCCTCCACTTT. The encoded protein is CASSQAGDYSPLHF. Variable domain in full (rest from reference TRBV2 and TRBJ1-6): EPEVTQTPSHQVTQMGQEVILRCVPISNHLYFYWYRQILGQKVEFLVSFYNNEISEKSEIFDDQFSVERPDGSNFTLKIRSTKLEDSAMYFCASSQAGDYSPLHFGNGTRLTVT.

This chain uses TRBV18 with TRBJ1-4, with D unclear. This CDR3 is built from 13 residues. The germline gives CDR1 KGHSH, CDR2 LQKENI. The V and J ends lost 2 bases and 8 bases respectively, with 9 bases between them. The CDR3 here is CASSPSVAEKLFF. CDR3 sequence (DNA): TGTGCCAGCTCACCAAGTGTCGCGGAAAAACTGTTTTTT.

The V call is TRBV11-3, the J call TRBJ1-1; D unclear. Trimming took 5 bases from V and 4 from J, leaving 14 bases between them. There are 14 residues in the CDR3. Germline lookup yields CDR1 SGHNT and CDR2 YENEEA. In DNA, the CDR3 is TGTGCCAGCAGCCTAGGCGGGGTGTCCACTGAAGCTTTCTTT. Translating it yields CASSLGGVSTEAFF.

This chain links TRBV20-1 with TRBJ2-1, with unresolved D. The germline V gene encodes CDR1 DFQATT and CDR2 SNEGSKA (reference sequence). The CDR3 loop spans 14 amino acids. Trimming shortened V by 3 bases and J by 6 bases, and 15 bases separated the two germline ends. In DNA, the CDR3 is TGCAGTGCTAGTCGTAGCCCTAGTGGCAATGAGCAGTTCTTC. It is translated as CSASRSPSGNEQFF.

V gene TRBV9 combines with J gene TRBJ2-3; 9 positions match TRBD1. The ends lost 3 bases at V and 2 bases at J; junction bases unmatched: 7. Germline CDR1 and CDR2: SGDLS and YYNGEE. There are 16 residues in the CDR3. The CDR3 loop reads CASSAWGQGTTDTQYF. CDR3 nucleotide sequence: TGTGCCAGCAGCGCCTGGGGACAGGGAACCACAGATACGCAGTATTTT.

The V call is TRBV5-1, the J call TRBJ2-3; 10 nucleotides agree with TRBD1. CDR1 is SGHRS, CDR2 YFSETQ, per germline. With 0 bases clipped from V and 4 bases from J, the junction kept 2 bases outside the gene matches. This CDR3 is 15 amino acids long. The CDR3 DNA is TGCGCCAGCAGCTTGGATGGGACAGGGGCAGATACGCAGTATTTT. It yields the protein CASSLDGTGADTQYF.